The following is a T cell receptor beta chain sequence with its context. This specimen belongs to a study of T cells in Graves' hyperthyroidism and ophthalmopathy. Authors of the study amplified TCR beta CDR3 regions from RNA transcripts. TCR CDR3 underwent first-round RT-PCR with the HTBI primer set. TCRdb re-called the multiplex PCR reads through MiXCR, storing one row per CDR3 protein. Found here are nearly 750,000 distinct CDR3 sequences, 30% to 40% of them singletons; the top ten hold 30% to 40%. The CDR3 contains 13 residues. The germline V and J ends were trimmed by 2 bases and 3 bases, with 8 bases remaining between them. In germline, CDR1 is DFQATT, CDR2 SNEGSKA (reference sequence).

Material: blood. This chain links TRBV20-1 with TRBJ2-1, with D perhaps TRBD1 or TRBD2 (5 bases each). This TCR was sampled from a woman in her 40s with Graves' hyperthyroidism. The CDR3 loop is CSARRDLYNEQFF. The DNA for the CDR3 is TGCAGTGCTAGAAGGGACCTCTACAATGAGCAGTTCTTC.